This T cell receptor (beta chain) was retrieved from a study of T cells after yellow fever vaccination (dated by TCRdb to about 2019). Study-level background: Libraries from fractions with low cell numbers were prepared with the SMART-Seq v4 Ultra Low Input RNA kit. To follow T-cell clones before and after primary and booster YFV17D yellow fever vaccination, bulk TCR alpha and beta repertoires were sequenced over time. Two healthy male donors made up the cohort, one aged 18 to 30 years and the other aged 30 to 40 years. Bulk PBMC replicates and cell subsets were isolated from blood drawn at multiple timepoints before and after both primary and secondary immunization. Points the paper makes about the study in general: Only a couple of donors were included in the study, so the extent to which the findings can be generalized is limited. Most clones expanded after primary vaccination (about 96% of CD4 and over 80% of CD8) were re-detected after the booster, suggesting that broad memory maintenance occurred. Compared with the primary T-cell response, the secondary T-cell response was weaker but faster, peaking on day 5 rather than day 15. Because abundant contaminating clonotypes from the bulk population could be contained in FACS-sorted repertoires, computational filtering was required. A small share of clonotypes occurred in both CD4 and CD8 compartments, likely arising from convergent recombination.

TCR cDNA was made using 5'RACE template switching, a step that added a universal primer site and unique molecular identifiers. Priming for cDNA synthesis came from both the TCR alpha and TCR beta constant segments. Library amplification involved two PCR steps, and the second step added sample barcodes and sequencing adapters. Sequencing of the libraries was done on either Illumina HiSeq 2500 (2x100 bp) or NovaSeq (2x150 bp). The paper's processing steps were these. Demultiplexing of reads and collapsing into UMI consensus sequences were performed with MIGEC, and V(D)J alignment was carried out with MiXCR. Vaccine-responding clonotypes were defined with edgeR using replicate PBMC samples, requiring FDR below 0.01 and a log2 fold change above 5 up to day 15. Bulk clonotypes were assigned CD4 or CD8 identity according to which sequenced CD4 or CD8 repertoire held them at higher abundance. The public reads were reprocessed in TCRdb via fastp at Q25 and MiXCR, keeping in-frame beta chains. One record per CDR3 amino acid sequence lists the most common genes and DNA. TCRdb's processing, not the study's, gives the V and J calls here. Here the sample has about 370,000 distinct CDR3 sequences; roughly 10% occur a single time. 15% to 20% of the sample is taken by the ten largest.

As encoded in the germline V gene (reference sequence), CDR1 is SEHNR while CDR2 is FQNEAQ. Cut back by 0 bases and 6 bases, the V and J ends lie 12 bases apart. From its cysteine to its phenylalanine, the CDR3 spans 14 amino acids. The only DNA kept is the CDR3, 42 bases in frame from the first base. The sample's treatment or condition label is to be understood as: live attenuated yellow fever vaccine strain. At each blood-draw timepoint, two biological replicates of bulk PBMCs were collected. PBMCs were isolated from peripheral blood using a standard Ficoll-Paque protocol. TriZol was used to extract RNA from bulk PBMCs, from CD4 and CD8 fractions, and from dextramer-positive and dextramer-negative fractions. Notes on this clonotype: Its recognized antigen is unknown. The record has no base qualities; no much larger clone is one base away.

The chain is encoded by TRBV7-9 joined to TRBJ2-7; TRBD1 is possibly the D segment (6 matching bases). This TCR came from a man aged 18 to 30 who received the YFV17D yellow fever vaccine. This sample comprised PBMCs, obtained on the day of the first yellow fever vaccination. The bases are TGTGCCAGCAGCTTAGCGCAGGGGCCCGTCGAGCAGTACTTC. Its amino acids are CASSLAQGPVEQYF.